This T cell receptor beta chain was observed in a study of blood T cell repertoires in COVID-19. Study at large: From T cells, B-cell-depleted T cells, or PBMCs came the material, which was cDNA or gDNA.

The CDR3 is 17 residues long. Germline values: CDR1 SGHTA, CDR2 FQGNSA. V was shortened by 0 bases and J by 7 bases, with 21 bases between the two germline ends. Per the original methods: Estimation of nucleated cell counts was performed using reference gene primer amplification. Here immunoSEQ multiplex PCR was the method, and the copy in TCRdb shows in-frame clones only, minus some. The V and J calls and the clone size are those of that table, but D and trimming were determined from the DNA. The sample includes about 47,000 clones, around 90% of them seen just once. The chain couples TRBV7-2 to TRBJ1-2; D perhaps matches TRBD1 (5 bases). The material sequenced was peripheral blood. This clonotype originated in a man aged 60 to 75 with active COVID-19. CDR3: CASSLARAGISMGGYTF. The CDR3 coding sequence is TGTGCCAGCAGCTTAGCGCGTGCAGGGATTAGTATGGGTGGCTACACCTTC.